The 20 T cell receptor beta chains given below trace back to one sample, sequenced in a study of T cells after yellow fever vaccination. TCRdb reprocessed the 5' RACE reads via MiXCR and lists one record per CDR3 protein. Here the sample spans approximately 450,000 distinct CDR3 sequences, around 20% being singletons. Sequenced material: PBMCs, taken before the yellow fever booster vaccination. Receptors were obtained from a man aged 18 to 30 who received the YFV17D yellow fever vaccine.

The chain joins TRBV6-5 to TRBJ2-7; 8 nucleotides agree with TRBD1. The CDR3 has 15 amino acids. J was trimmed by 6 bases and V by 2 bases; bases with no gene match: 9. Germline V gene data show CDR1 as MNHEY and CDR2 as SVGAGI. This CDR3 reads CASSYEDRVMFEQYV. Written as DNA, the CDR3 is TGTGCCAGCAGTTACGAGGACAGGGTTATGTTCGAGCAGTACGTC.

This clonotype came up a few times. CDR3 protein: CASRPTASSYEQYV. In DNA form, the CDR3 reads TGCGCCAGCAGACCAACAGCGAGCTCCTACGAGCAGTACGTC. The chain is built from TRBV5-1 and TRBJ2-7; D uncertain. With 5 bases removed from V and 0 bases from J, the gap between germline ends came to 12 bases. Germline CDR1 and CDR2: SGHRS and YFSETQ. This CDR3 contains 14 residues.

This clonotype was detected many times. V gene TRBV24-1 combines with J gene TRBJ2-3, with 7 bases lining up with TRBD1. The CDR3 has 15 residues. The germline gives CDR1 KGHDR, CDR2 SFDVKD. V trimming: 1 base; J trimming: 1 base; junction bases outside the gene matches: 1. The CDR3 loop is CATSDFGQGTDTQYF. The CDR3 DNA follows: TGTGCCACCAGTGATTTTGGACAGGGCACAGATACGCAGTATTTT.

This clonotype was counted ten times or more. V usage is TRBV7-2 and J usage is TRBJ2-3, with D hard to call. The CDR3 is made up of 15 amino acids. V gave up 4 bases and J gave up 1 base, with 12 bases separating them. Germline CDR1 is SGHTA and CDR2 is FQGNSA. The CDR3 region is CASSSDSMGTDTQYF. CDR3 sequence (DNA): TGTGCCAGCAGCTCCGATAGCATGGGCACAGATACGCAGTATTTT.

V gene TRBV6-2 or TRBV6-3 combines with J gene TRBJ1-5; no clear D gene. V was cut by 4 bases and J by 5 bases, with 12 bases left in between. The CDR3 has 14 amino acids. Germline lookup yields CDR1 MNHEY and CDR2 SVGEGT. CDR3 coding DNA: TGTGCCAGCAGTTTATCCAGGACCTATCAGCCCCAGCATTTT. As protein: CASSLSRTYQPQHF.

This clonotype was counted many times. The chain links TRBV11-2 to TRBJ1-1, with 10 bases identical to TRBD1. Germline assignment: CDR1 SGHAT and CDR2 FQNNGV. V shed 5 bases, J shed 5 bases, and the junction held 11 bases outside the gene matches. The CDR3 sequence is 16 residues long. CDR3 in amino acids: CASSPLGTGDGTEAFF. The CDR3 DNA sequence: TGTGCCAGCAGCCCCTTGGGGACAGGGGACGGGACTGAAGCTTTCTTT.

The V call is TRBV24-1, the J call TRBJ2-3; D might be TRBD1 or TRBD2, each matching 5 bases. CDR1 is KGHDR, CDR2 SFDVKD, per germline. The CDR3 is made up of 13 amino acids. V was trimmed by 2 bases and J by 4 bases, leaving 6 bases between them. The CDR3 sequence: CATSDWDADTQYF. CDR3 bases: TGTGCCACCAGTGATTGGGACGCAGATACGCAGTATTTT.

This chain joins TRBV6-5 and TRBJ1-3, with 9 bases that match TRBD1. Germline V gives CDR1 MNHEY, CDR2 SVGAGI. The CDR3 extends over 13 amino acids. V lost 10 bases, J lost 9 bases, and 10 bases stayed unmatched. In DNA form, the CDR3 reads TGTGCCATCCTGACAGGGGGTAGTGGCACCATATATTTT. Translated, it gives CAILTGGSGTIYF.

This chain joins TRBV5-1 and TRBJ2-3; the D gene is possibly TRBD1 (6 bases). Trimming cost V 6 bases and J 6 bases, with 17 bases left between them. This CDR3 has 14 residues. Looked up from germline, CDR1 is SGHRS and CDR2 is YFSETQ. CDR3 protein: CASTSGHLRDTQYF. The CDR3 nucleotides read TGCGCCAGCACTTCGGGACATCTTCGGGATACGCAGTATTTT.

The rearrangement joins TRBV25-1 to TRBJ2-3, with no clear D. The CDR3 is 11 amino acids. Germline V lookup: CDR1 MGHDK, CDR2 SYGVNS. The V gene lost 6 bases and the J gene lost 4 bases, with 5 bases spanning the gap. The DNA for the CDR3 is TGTGCCAGCAGGGGATCAGATACGCAGTATTTT. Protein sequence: CASRGSDTQYF.

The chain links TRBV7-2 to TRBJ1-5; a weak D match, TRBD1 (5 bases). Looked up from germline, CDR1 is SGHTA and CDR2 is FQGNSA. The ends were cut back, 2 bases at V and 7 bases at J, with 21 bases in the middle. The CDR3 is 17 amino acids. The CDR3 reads CASSLMARQGGKQPQHF. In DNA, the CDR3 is TGTGCCAGCAGCTTAATGGCCCGGCAGGGAGGGAAACAGCCCCAGCATTTT.

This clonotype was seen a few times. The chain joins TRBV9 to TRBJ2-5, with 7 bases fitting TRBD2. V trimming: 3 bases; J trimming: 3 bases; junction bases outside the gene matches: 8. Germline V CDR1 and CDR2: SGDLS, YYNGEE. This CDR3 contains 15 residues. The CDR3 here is CASSAPGLAEETQYF. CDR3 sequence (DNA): TGTGCCAGCAGCGCCCCAGGGCTAGCGGAAGAGACCCAGTACTTC.

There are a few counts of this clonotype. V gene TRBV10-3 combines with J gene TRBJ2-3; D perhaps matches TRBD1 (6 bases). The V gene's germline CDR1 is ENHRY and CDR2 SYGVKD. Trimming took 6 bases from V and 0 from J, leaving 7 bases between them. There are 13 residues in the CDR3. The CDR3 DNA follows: TGTGCCATCAGGGGGGCAAGCACAGATACGCAGTATTTT. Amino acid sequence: CAIRGASTDTQYF.

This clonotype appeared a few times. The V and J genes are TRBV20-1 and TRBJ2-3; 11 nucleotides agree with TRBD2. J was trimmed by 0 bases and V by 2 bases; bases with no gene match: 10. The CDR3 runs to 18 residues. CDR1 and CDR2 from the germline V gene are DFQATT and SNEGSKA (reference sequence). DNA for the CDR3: TGCAGTGCTAGAATTCGTCTAGCGGGGGGATCTAGCACAGATACGCAGTATTTT. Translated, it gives CSARIRLAGGSSTDTQYF.

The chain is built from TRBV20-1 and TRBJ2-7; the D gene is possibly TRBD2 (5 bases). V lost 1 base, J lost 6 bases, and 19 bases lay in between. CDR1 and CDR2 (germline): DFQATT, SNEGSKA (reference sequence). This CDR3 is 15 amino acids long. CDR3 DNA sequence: TGCAGTGCTAGAGGGACTCCCGATACCGACTTCGAGCAGTACTTC. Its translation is CSARGTPDTDFEQYF.

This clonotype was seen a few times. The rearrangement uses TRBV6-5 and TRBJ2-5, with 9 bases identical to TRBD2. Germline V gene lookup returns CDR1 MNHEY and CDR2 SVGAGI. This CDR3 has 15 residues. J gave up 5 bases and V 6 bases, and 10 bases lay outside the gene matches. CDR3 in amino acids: CASSGLGLAEETQYF. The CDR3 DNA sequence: TGTGCCAGCAGCGGGCTGGGACTAGCAGAGGAGACCCAGTACTTC.

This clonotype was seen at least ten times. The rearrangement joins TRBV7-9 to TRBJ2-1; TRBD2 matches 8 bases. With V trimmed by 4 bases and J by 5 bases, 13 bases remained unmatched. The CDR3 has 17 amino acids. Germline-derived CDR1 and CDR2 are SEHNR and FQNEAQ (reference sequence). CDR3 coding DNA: TGTGCCAGCAGCTCCCCGATGGGTAGCGGGGAGGACAATGAGCAGTTCTTC. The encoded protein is CASSSPMGSGEDNEQFF.

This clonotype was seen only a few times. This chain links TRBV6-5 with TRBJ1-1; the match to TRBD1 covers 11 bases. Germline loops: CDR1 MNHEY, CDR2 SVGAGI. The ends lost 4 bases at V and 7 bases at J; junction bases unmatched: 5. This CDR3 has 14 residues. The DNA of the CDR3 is TGTGCCAGCAGTTGGGGACAGGGGGAGGGTGAAGCTTTCTTT. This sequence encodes CASSWGQGEGEAFF.

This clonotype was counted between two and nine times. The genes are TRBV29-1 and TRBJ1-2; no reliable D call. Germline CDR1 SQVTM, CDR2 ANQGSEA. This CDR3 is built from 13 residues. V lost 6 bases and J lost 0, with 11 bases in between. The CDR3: CSVDTGANYGYTF. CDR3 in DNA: TGCAGCGTCGACACCGGGGCTAACTATGGCTACACCTTC. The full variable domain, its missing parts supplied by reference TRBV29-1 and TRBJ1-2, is SAVISQKPSRDICQRGTSLTIQCQVDSQVTMMFWYRQQPGQSLTLIATANQGSEATYESGFVIDKFPISRPNLTFSTLTVSNMSPEDSSIYLCSVDTGANYGYTFGSGTRLTVV.

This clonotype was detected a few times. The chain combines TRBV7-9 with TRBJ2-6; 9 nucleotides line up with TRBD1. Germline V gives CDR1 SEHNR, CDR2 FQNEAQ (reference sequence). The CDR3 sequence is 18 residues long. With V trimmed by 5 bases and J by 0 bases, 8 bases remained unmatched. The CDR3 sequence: CASSAAGQGYSGANVLTF. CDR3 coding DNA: TGTGCCAGCAGCGCGGCGGGACAGGGCTACTCTGGGGCCAACGTCCTGACTTTC.